The T cell receptor (beta chain) under discussion was sequenced for a study of T cell responses to AZD1222 COVID-19 vaccine. Study details: Second doses at about 4 or about 12 weeks were pooled. Study results and caveats: Among vaccine-associated CD4 TCRs, coverage spanned spike, with dominance at 160-218 and 743-854. White British people made up most donors, females outnumbered males, and clonal diversity was possibly underestimated.

The repertoire was sequenced with immunoSEQ multiplex PCR; TCRdb's copy has only in-frame clones and lacks some. The sample has approximately 120,000 clones; approximately 90% are singletons. V was clipped by 3 bases and J by 2 bases; unmatched bases: 3. The germline CDR1 and CDR2 sequences are MGHRA and YSYEKL. The CDR3 has 15 residues. A word on this clone: The antigen remains undetermined.

J is TRBJ1-2 and V is TRBV4-1, with 10 bases aligning to TRBD1. This clonotype was sampled from an adult in good health. The starting material was peripheral blood, obtained on day 0 of AZD1222 vaccination. The CDR3 loop reads CASSQRTGGNYGYTF. CDR3 DNA: TGCGCCAGCAGCCAGAGGACAGGGGGGAACTATGGCTACACCTTC.